This TCR beta chain was sequenced in a study of metastatic and nonmetastatic thyroid tumors. Whole-study context: Repertoires of blood and of tissue (tumor or nodule) from malignant and benign thyroid patients were compared.

CDR3 length equals 15 residues. The V gene's germline CDR1 is DFQATT and CDR2 SNEGSKA (reference sequence). Before thyroid surgery, none of the patients had received any treatment. Many counts were recorded for this clone. Its specificity is unknown. A much more abundant neighbour one base away suggests this may be a read error. Study-level findings and limits: In blood and tumor, TCR beta diversity was reportedly significantly higher in malignant thyroid tumors than in benign nodules.

In the study's own analysis: Between-group CDR3 differences, defined by clinicopathological status, yielded a distant-metastasis classifier for papillary thyroid cancer. TCRdb re-processed the PCR reads through MiXCR. The V and J calls and clone size come from TCRdb's table, not from the authors' own analysis. The sample includes approximately 35,000 clones, over 15% of them seen just once. The V and J genes are TRBV20-1 and TRBJ2-1, with D possibly TRBD2 on 6 matching bases. This clonotype originated in a male donor with papillary thyroid cancer or a benign thyroid nodule (not recorded which). Some clones in this sample may be carry-over from other donors' samples. The sequencing input was blood. Written as DNA, the CDR3 is TGCAGTGCTAGAGATCGGGTCGGGGGATACAATGAGCAGTCCTTC. This encodes CSARDRVGGYNEQSF.